The rows below give T cell receptor beta chains drawn from one sample of a study of T cell repertoires in cytomegalovirus infection. In TCRdb, the reads were re-called with MiXCR into one record per CDR3 protein. In the table there are 230,000 or so distinct CDR3 sequences, about 15% of which are singletons. The specimen sequenced was CD8+ T cells from PBMCs. These receptors were collected from a human donor in good health (CMV status not recorded). Some clones in this sample may be carry-over from other donors' samples. CDR3s include the opening cysteine and the closing phenylalanine or tryptophan. D genes are given only for firm matches. The listing skips clone size in some rows; elsewhere it reads once, few, many or a size class.

CDR3 protein: CASSLALAGVYNGEQFF; CDR3 DNA: TGTGCCAGCAGCTTAGCGCTAGCGGGGGTATACAACGGTGAGCAGTTCTTC; clone size: many; V gene: TRBV7-9; D gene: TRBD2; J gene: TRBJ2-1
CDR3 protein: CASSPWEEADTQYF; CDR3 DNA: TGTGCCAGCAGTCCTTGGGAAGAGGCAGATACGCAGTATTTT; clone size: few; V gene: TRBV6-2/TRBV6-3; D gene: -; J gene: TRBJ2-3
CDR3 protein: CASSPWTGKGKTDTQYF; CDR3 DNA: TGTGCCAGCAGCCCATGGACAGGGAAGGGTAAGACAGATACGCAGTATTTT; clone size: -; V gene: TRBV13; D gene: TRBD1; J gene: TRBJ2-3
CDR3 protein: CASSYWSGYGNQPQHF; CDR3 DNA: TGTGCCAGCAGTTACTGGTCCGGGTATGGCAATCAGCCCCAGCATTTT; clone size: few; V gene: TRBV2; D gene: -; J gene: TRBJ1-5
CDR3 protein: CSVGLRDTGELFF; CDR3 DNA: TGCAGCGTTGGGCTAAGGGACACCGGGGAGCTGTTTTTT; clone size: -; V gene: TRBV29-1; D gene: -; J gene: TRBJ2-2
CDR3 protein: CASSEDMNTEAFF; CDR3 DNA: TGTGCCAGCAGTGAAGATATGAACACTGAAGCTTTCTTT; clone size: few; V gene: TRBV6-1; D gene: -; J gene: TRBJ1-1
CDR3 protein: CASRARYRGSNQPQHF; CDR3 DNA: TGTGCCAGCCGTGCCCGTTACAGGGGTAGCAATCAGCCCCAGCATTTT; clone size: -; V gene: TRBV6-5; D gene: TRBD1; J gene: TRBJ1-5
CDR3 protein: CASSLAGQVLSYEQYF; CDR3 DNA: TGTGCCAGCAGCTTAGCGGGACAGGTCCTCTCCTACGAGCAGTACTTC; clone size: many; V gene: TRBV7-9; D gene: TRBD1; J gene: TRBJ2-7
CDR3 protein: CASSQGQGANEQYF; CDR3 DNA: TGTGCCAGCAGCCAGGGACAGGGGGCGAACGAGCAGTACTTC; clone size: few; V gene: TRBV27; D gene: TRBD1; J gene: TRBJ2-7
CDR3 protein: CASKISTSGYRTGELFF; CDR3 DNA: TGCGCCAGCAAAATAAGCACTAGCGGTTATCGCACCGGGGAGCTGTTTTTT; clone size: few; V gene: TRBV5-1; D gene: TRBD2; J gene: TRBJ2-2
CDR3 protein: CAISESPYEQYF; CDR3 DNA: TGTGCCATCAGTGAGTCGCCCTACGAGCAGTACTTC; clone size: -; V gene: TRBV10-3; D gene: -; J gene: TRBJ2-7
CDR3 protein: CASSVTGGSSPLHF; CDR3 DNA: TGTGCCAGCAGTGTGACAGGGGGAAGTTCACCCCTCCACTTT; clone size: few; V gene: TRBV27; D gene: TRBD1; J gene: TRBJ1-6
CDR3 protein: CASGLMDRGPTEDNSPLHF; CDR3 DNA: TGTGCTAGTGGTCTGATGGACAGGGGGCCGACGGAGGATAATTCACCCCTCCACTTT; clone size: -; V gene: TRBV12-5; D gene: TRBD1; J gene: TRBJ1-6
CDR3 protein: CASSSGVQFF; CDR3 DNA: TGTGCCAGCAGTTCTGGGGTGCAGTTCTTC; clone size: -; V gene: TRBV6-2/TRBV6-3; D gene: -; J gene: TRBJ2-1
CDR3 protein: CASSVGDRGEDTEAFF; CDR3 DNA: TGTGCCAGCAGTGTTGGAGACAGGGGGGAGGACACTGAAGCTTTCTTT; clone size: few; V gene: TRBV2; D gene: TRBD1; J gene: TRBJ1-1
CDR3 protein: CASSFRGLGTEAFF; CDR3 DNA: TGTGCCAGCAGTTTTCGGGGTTTAGGCACTGAAGCTTTCTTT; clone size: many; V gene: TRBV27; D gene: -; J gene: TRBJ1-1
CDR3 protein: CASVRTGSDEAFF; CDR3 DNA: TGTGCCAGCGTCCGGACAGGGAGCGATGAAGCTTTCTTT; clone size: few; V gene: TRBV6-2/TRBV6-3; D gene: TRBD1; J gene: TRBJ1-1
CDR3 protein: CASSADPNSGEQYF; CDR3 DNA: TGTGCCAGCAGCGCGGACCCTAACTCGGGAGAGCAGTACTTC; clone size: once; V gene: TRBV5-4; D gene: -; J gene: TRBJ2-7
CDR3 protein: CASSLYYEGAGEQYF; CDR3 DNA: TGCGCCAGCAGCTTGTATTATGAGGGGGCCGGCGAGCAGTACTTC; clone size: few; V gene: TRBV5-1; D gene: TRBD1; J gene: TRBJ2-7
CDR3 protein: CASRERGGNPQSYNEQFF; CDR3 DNA: TGTGCCAGCAGGGAGCGGGGGGGCAACCCCCAAAGTTACAATGAGCAGTTCTTC; clone size: -; V gene: TRBV27; D gene: TRBD2; J gene: TRBJ2-1
CDR3 protein: CASSDIDSNTEAFF; CDR3 DNA: TGTGCCAGCAGCGACATCGACAGCAACACTGAAGCTTTCTTT; clone size: -; V gene: TRBV12-3/TRBV12-4; D gene: -; J gene: TRBJ1-1
CDR3 protein: CASSFTEAGENTGELFF; CDR3 DNA: TGTGCCAGCAGCTTCACGGAGGCAGGGGAAAACACCGGGGAGCTGTTTTTT; clone size: few; V gene: TRBV7-9; D gene: -; J gene: TRBJ2-2
CDR3 protein: CASSYSDGVFSGANVLTF; CDR3 DNA: TGTGCCAGCAGTTACTCAGACGGGGTATTCTCTGGGGCCAACGTCCTGACTTTC; clone size: few; V gene: TRBV6-5; D gene: -; J gene: TRBJ2-6
CDR3 protein: CASSPVPRRTSTDTQYF; CDR3 DNA: TGTGCCAGCAGCCCGGTCCCTCGGCGGACTAGCACAGATACGCAGTATTTT; clone size: many; V gene: TRBV7-2; D gene: -; J gene: TRBJ2-3